This section outlines one TCR beta chain sequence together with its context. Unmatched junction bases numbered 5, after V lost 5 bases and J lost 7 bases. CDR1 is SGHRS and CDR2 is YFSETQ in the germline V gene. The CDR3 spans 14 residues. The sample comes from a study of control samples from healthy donors and cancer patients. The assay was immunoSEQ multiplex PCR, and TCRdb's table has in-frame clones only and misses some. The data show about 44,000 clones, about 90% seen once. The genes are TRBV5-1 and TRBJ2-1; TRBD1 aligns across 11 bases. Sequenced input: PBMCs. The TCR originated in a woman in her fifties or sixties with lung cancer. CDR3 bases: TGCGCCAGCAGAAGCGGGACAGGGGGAAATGAGCAGTTCTTC. Translation gives CASRSGTGGNEQFF.